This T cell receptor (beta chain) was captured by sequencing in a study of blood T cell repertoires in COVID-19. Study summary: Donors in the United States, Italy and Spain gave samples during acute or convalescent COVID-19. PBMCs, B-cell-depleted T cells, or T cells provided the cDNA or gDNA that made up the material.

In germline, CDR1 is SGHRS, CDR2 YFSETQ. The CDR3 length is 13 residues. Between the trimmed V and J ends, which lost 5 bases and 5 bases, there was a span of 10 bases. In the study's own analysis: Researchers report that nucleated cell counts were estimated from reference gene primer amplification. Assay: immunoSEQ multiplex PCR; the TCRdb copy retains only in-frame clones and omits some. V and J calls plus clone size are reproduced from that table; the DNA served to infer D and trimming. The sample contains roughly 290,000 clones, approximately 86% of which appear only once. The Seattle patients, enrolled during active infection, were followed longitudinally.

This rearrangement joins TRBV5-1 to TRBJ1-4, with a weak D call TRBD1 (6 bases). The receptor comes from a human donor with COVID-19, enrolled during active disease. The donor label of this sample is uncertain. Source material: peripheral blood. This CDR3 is CASSSGGNEKLFF. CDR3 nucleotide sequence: TGCGCCAGCAGTTCGGGGGGCAATGAAAAACTGTTTTTT. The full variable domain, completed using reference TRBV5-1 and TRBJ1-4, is KAGVTQTPRYLIKTRGQQVTLSCSPISGHRSVSWYQQTPGQGLQFLFEYFSETQRNKGNFPGRFSGRQFSNSRSEMNVSTLELGDSALYLCASSSGGNEKLFFGSGTQLSVL.